A selection of T cell receptor beta chains follows, all from one sample in a study of T cells after posttransplantation cyclophosphamide. Repertoires were generated with immunoSEQ multiplex PCR, while TCRdb's copy carries only in-frame clones and drops some. The sample carries about 6,500 clones, 74% recorded once. Sequenced here: PBMCs, sampled 1,400 to 1,500 days after allogeneic stem cell transplant with posttransplant cyclophosphamide. The receptors here all came from a young adult male patient who received an allogeneic stem cell transplant from a related donor, was CMV-positive, and had acute GVHD only. Some T cells may possibly be graft donor cells. The CDR3 runs from the conserved cysteine through the conserved F or W. A D gene is named only where the DNA matches it firmly. Size values are once, few and many counts, or a class for expanded clones, and some rows have none.

abundance,v_gene,d_gene,j_gene,CDR3nt,CDR3aa
once,TRBV5-4,-,TRBJ1-4,TGTGCCAGCAGCGCGGGTCCGGGGGTTGGTGAAAAACTGTTTTTT,CASSAGPGVGEKLFF
-,TRBV7-2,-,TRBJ2-1,TGTGCCAGCAGCTTCCCGGTTCCCCGCAATGAGCAGTTCTTC,CASSFPVPRNEQFF
-,TRBV5-6,TRBD1,TRBJ1-1,TGTGCCAGCAGACTAGGACAGGGACTGGGTACTGAAGCTTTCTTT,CASRLGQGLGTEAFF
few,TRBV29-1,TRBD2,TRBJ2-1,TGCAGCGCTGAGCGGGGGGGCTACAATGAGCAGTTCTTC,CSAERGGYNEQFF
-,TRBV27,-,TRBJ2-5,TGTGCCAGCAAGTCTAATGGCGGTCAAGAGACCCAGTACTTC,CASKSNGGQETQYF
-,TRBV15,TRBD1,TRBJ2-2,TGTGCCATATCGGGACAGACCGGGGAGCTGTTTTTT,CAISGQTGELFF
-,TRBV9,TRBD1,TRBJ1-1,TGTGCCAGCAGCGCGGTCGGGACAGGGGCGAACACTGAAGCTTTCTTT,CASSAVGTGANTEAFF
once,TRBV19,-,TRBJ2-1,TGTGCCAGTAGTCTTCAACTATACATCTCCAATGAGCAGTTCTTC,CASSLQLYISNEQFF
once,TRBV4-1,-,TRBJ2-3,TGCGCCAGCAGCCAGTGGACTCCACCTTATACGCAGTATTTT,CASSQWTPPYTQYF
-,TRBV6-5,-,TRBJ1-3,TGTGCCAGCAGGACACCTGGAAACACCATATATTTT,CASRTPGNTIYF
once,TRBV6-1,TRBD2,TRBJ2-1,TGTGCCACGCTCCTAGCGGGGGGGCCACATGAGCAGTTCTTC,CATLLAGGPHEQFF
-,TRBV7-2,-,TRBJ2-7,TGTGCCAGCAGCTCACAGGTGTACTACGAGCAGTACTTC,CASSSQVYYEQYF
-,TRBV28,TRBD1,TRBJ2-5,TGTGCCAGCACTCCAGGGGGCCAAGAGACCCAGTACTTC,CASTPGGQETQYF
-,TRBV27,-,TRBJ1-5,TGTGCCAGCAGTTTTAACGGGGAAAATCAGCCCCAGCATTTT,CASSFNGENQPQHF
-,TRBV6-5,-,TRBJ2-7,TGTGCCAGCAGCCAGAACAGGGTCCACGAGCAGTACTTC,CASSQNRVHEQYF
-,TRBV10-3,TRBD2,TRBJ2-3,TGTGCCATTCTAGCGGGCCCTAGCACAGATACGCAGTATTTT,CAILAGPSTDTQYF
-,TRBV2,-,TRBJ2-1,TGTGCCAGCAGCGCAGGGGTTAGCTCCTACAATGAGCAGTTCTTC,CASSAGVSSYNEQFF
-,TRBV27,TRBD1,TRBJ1-6,TGTGCCAGCAGCCAGGGGGCCCGATCACCCCTCCACTTT,CASSQGARSPLHF
once,TRBV15,TRBD1,TRBJ1-1,TGTGCCACCAGCGCTGGGGACAGTAACACTGAAGCTTTCTTT,CATSAGDSNTEAFF
-,TRBV7-2,-,TRBJ2-5,TGTGCCAGCAGCTTAGGGGGCGGGGTAACGGAGACCCAGTACTTC,CASSLGGGVTETQYF
once,TRBV11-3,TRBD2,TRBJ2-1,TGTGCCAGCAGCTTAGATAAGCTAGCGGGGGTCCATGAGCAGTTCTTC,CASSLDKLAGVHEQFF
-,TRBV2,-,TRBJ1-5,TGTGCCAGCACCTTGAACAGGGCTAGCAATCAGCCCCAGCATTTT,CASTLNRASNQPQHF
-,TRBV5-4,-,TRBJ2-3,TGTGCCAGCAGCCCACCGACGGGGGAGAGGGATACGCAGTATTTT,CASSPPTGERDTQYF
-,TRBV28,-,TRBJ1-2,TGTGCCAGCAGTTTATTTGCAGGGGACGGCTACACCTTC,CASSLFAGDGYTF
few,TRBV5-1,-,TRBJ1-2,TGCGCCAGCAGCTTCCAGGGTAACTATGGCTACACCTTC,CASSFQGNYGYTF
-,TRBV19,TRBD1,TRBJ1-5,TGTGCCAGTAGGGGACAGGGGGGACAGCCCCAGCATTTT,CASRGQGGQPQHF
-,TRBV5-1,TRBD1,TRBJ1-5,TGCGCCAGCAGCCCCGGACAGGGGGCGTTGGGTCAGCCCCAGCATTTT,CASSPGQGALGQPQHF
-,TRBV7-9,-,TRBJ1-6,TGTGCCAGCAGCTTAGCGTACGCGGGGGTTAATTCACCCCTCCACTTT,CASSLAYAGVNSPLHF